This note documents a single T cell receptor beta chain sequence. Its antigen is still unknown. Assay: immunoSEQ multiplex PCR; the TCRdb copy retains only in-frame clones and omits some. Among around 2,000,000 clones, roughly 95% were seen once, and the ten largest hold 1.2%. The data are from a study of shared clonotypes between healthy human individuals. General study points: Exclusively blood specimens were collected; tissue repertoires likely differ. Large sequencing depth failed to make sorted-subset sequencing complete, rarefaction showed.

Naive CD8 cells, CD45RO-negative and positively selected for CCR7, excluded terminally differentiated effector memory CD45RA+ cells. Losses at the gene ends were 7 bases for V and 2 bases for J; bases not matched to a gene: 8. The germline CDR1 and CDR2 sequences are SGHKS and YYEKEE (reference sequence). This CDR3 spans 14 amino acids. This chain joins TRBV5-5 and TRBJ2-7, with 8 bases that match TRBD2. The sequencing input was naive CD8+ T cells sorted from blood. The sequence was collected from a man aged 18 to 29 in good health. The CDR3 spells CASSLAGAPYEQYF. CDR3 sequence (DNA): TGTGCCAGCTCTCTAGCGGGCGCACCCTACGAGCAGTACTTC.